Listed below are T cell receptor beta chains from one sample, sequenced in a study of a mutant IDH1 vaccine in newly diagnosed glioma. Clones were read by immunoSEQ multiplex PCR, and TCRdb kept only the in-frame ones, dropping some. The table lists tens of thousands of clones, approximately 78% of them singletons. Their target antigens are unknown. Specimen: PBMCs, collected from a glioma patient whose treatment included an IDH1 peptide vaccine. These receptors all stem from a man aged 35 to 55 with glioma. The CDR3 runs from the conserved cysteine through the conserved F or W. The D gene is left open where the match is weak. The size of a clone is reported for some rows only, either as once, few or many, or as a class for expanded clones.

>TRBJ2-3|TRBD1|TRBV5-1|NA
CASSPRTGTPVDTQYF
TGCGCCAGCAGCCCACGGACAGGTACCCCGGTGGATACGCAGTATTTT
>TRBJ2-1|NA|TRBV5-6|NA
CASSLGPNLGNEQFF
TGTGCCAGCAGCCTCGGGCCAAACCTGGGCAATGAGCAGTTCTTC
>TRBJ2-5|NA|TRBV5-6|NA
CASSLANDGSGTQYF
TGTGCCAGCAGCTTGGCCAATGACGGGTCCGGGACCCAGTACTTC
>TRBJ2-1|TRBD2|TRBV18|NA
CASLRTSGGAYNEQFF
TGTGCCAGCCTACGGACTAGCGGGGGGGCTTACAATGAGCAGTTCTTC
>TRBJ2-4|NA|TRBV18|NA
CASSQRDTKNIQYF
TGTGCCAGCTCACAACGGGACACCAAAAACATTCAGTACTTC
>TRBJ2-5|NA|TRBV18|NA
CASSPEGRETQYF
TGTGCCAGCTCACCAGAGGGCCGAGAGACCCAGTACTTC
>TRBJ2-3|NA|TRBV20-1|NA
CSANRGDTQYF
TGCAGTGCCAACCGCGGGGATACGCAGTATTTT
>TRBJ2-3|TRBD2|TRBV27|NA
CASRAGVGTDTQYF
TGTGCCAGCCGAGCGGGGGTGGGTACAGATACGCAGTATTTT
>TRBJ1-6|NA|TRBV19|NA
CASKLGPDYNSPLHF
TGTGCCAGTAAGCTGGGGCCAGACTATAATTCACCCCTCCACTTT
>TRBJ2-3|NA|TRBV10-3|NA
CATEEVRDTDTQYF
TGTGCCACCGAAGAGGTGCGGGACACAGATACGCAGTATTTT
>TRBJ2-5|NA|TRBV19|once
CASSIAGKESTMETQYF
TGTGCCAGTAGTATAGCCGGGAAGGAAAGTACAATGGAGACCCAGTACTTC
>TRBJ1-1|NA|TRBV28|few
CASSLLGRGLIVAEAFF
TGTGCCAGCAGTTTATTGGGTAGGGGTCTGATCGTTGCTGAAGCTTTCTTT
>TRBJ1-2|TRBD1|TRBV5-6|NA
CASSPGQGLRGYTF
TGTGCCAGCAGCCCAGGACAGGGGCTGCGAGGCTACACCTTC
>TRBJ1-5|NA|TRBV7-2|NA
CASSPDGMGNQPQHF
TGTGCCAGCAGCCCAGACGGTATGGGCAATCAGCCCCAGCATTTT
>TRBJ2-1|NA|TRBV29-1|NA
CSVERSQTGAYNEQFF
TGCAGCGTTGAAAGGTCTCAGACGGGGGCCTACAATGAGCAGTTCTTC
>TRBJ2-1|NA|TRBV7-3|NA
CASSFRGLTWGDEQFF
TGTGCCAGCAGCTTCCGTGGACTGACTTGGGGGGATGAGCAGTTCTTC
>TRBJ2-7|NA|TRBV5-1|NA
CASKVSPGPQLYEQYF
TGCGCCAGCAAAGTTTCACCGGGACCCCAACTCTACGAGCAGTACTTC
>TRBJ1-6|NA|TRBV6-1|NA
CASSVTGGWGNSPLHF
TGTGCCAGCAGTGTGACCGGGGGTTGGGGTAATTCACCCCTCCACTTT
>TRBJ1-1|TRBD1|TRBV7-6|NA
CASSLSRGSGTEAFF
TGTGCCAGCAGCTTAAGCAGGGGGTCGGGCACTGAAGCTTTCTTT
>TRBJ2-5|NA|TRBV30|NA
CAWSVGDGGLETQYF
TGTGCCTGGAGTGTAGGGGACGGTGGGTTAGAGACCCAGTACTTC
>TRBJ1-4|TRBD1|TRBV11-2|NA
CASSLSRGNEKLFF
TGTGCCAGCAGCTTGTCCAGGGGGAATGAAAAACTGTTTTTT
>TRBJ2-1|TRBD2|TRBV7-3|NA
CASSLSRLAGYNEQFF
TGTGCCAGCAGCTTAAGTCGTCTAGCGGGGTACAATGAGCAGTTCTTC
>TRBJ2-7|TRBD1|TRBV6-6|once
CASSQPGGQGQYF
TGTGCCAGCAGTCAACCAGGGGGCCAGGGGCAGTACTTC
>TRBJ2-2|TRBD2|TRBV5-1|NA
CASSSGLRGAGELFF
TGCGCCAGCAGCTCGGGACTGCGGGGGGCCGGGGAGCTGTTTTTT
>TRBJ2-3|TRBD2|TRBV9|NA
CASSVDLTSGAGTDTQYF
TGTGCCAGCAGCGTAGATCTGACTAGCGGGGCGGGCACAGATACGCAGTATTTT
>TRBJ2-5|NA|TRBV7-9|NA
CASSANWGEETQYF
TGTGCCAGCAGCGCTAATTGGGGGGAAGAGACCCAGTACTTC
>TRBJ1-5|NA|TRBV7-2|few
CASSYPGRRSQPQHF
TGTGCCAGCAGCTACCCTGGGCGGCGCAGCCAGCCCCAGCATTTT
>TRBJ1-2|NA|TRBV25-1|few
CASSGGSRGGYTF
TGTGCCAGCAGTGGAGGGTCTAGGGGTGGCTACACCTTC
>TRBJ2-7|NA|TRBV28|NA
CASSLQDYPYEQYF
TGTGCCAGCAGTTTACAGGACTACCCCTACGAGCAGTACTTC
>TRBJ2-5|NA|TRBV7-2|NA
CASSLMSVGQQETQYF
TGTGCCAGCAGCTTAATGTCGGTCGGGCAGCAAGAGACCCAGTACTTC
>TRBJ1-1|NA|TRBV30|NA
CAWSVTGYTEAFF
TGTGCCTGGAGTGTTACAGGGTACACTGAAGCTTTCTTT
>TRBJ2-5|TRBD2|TRBV5-1|NA
CASSLAGGRTRDEAQYF
TGCGCCAGCAGCTTGGCCGGCGGGAGGACTAGAGATGAGGCCCAGTACTTC
>TRBJ2-7|NA|TRBV29-1|NA
CSAWGSGSYEQYF
TGCAGCGCCTGGGGGAGCGGATCCTACGAGCAGTACTTC
>TRBJ2-2|TRBD2|TRBV10-2|NA
CASAGGAAGELFF
TGCGCCTCTGCGGGGGGGGCGGCCGGGGAGCTGTTTTTT
>TRBJ2-5|NA|TRBV28|NA
CASSAAPETQYF
TGTGCCAGCAGTGCAGCACCAGAGACCCAGTACTTC
>TRBJ1-1|NA|TRBV5-6|few
CASSLIGARNTEAFF
TGTGCCAGCAGCTTGATCGGGGCCAGAAACACTGAAGCTTTCTTT
>TRBJ2-7|TRBD2|TRBV5-6|NA
CASSGERESYEQYF
TGTGCCAGCAGCGGTGAGCGGGAGTCCTACGAGCAGTACTTC